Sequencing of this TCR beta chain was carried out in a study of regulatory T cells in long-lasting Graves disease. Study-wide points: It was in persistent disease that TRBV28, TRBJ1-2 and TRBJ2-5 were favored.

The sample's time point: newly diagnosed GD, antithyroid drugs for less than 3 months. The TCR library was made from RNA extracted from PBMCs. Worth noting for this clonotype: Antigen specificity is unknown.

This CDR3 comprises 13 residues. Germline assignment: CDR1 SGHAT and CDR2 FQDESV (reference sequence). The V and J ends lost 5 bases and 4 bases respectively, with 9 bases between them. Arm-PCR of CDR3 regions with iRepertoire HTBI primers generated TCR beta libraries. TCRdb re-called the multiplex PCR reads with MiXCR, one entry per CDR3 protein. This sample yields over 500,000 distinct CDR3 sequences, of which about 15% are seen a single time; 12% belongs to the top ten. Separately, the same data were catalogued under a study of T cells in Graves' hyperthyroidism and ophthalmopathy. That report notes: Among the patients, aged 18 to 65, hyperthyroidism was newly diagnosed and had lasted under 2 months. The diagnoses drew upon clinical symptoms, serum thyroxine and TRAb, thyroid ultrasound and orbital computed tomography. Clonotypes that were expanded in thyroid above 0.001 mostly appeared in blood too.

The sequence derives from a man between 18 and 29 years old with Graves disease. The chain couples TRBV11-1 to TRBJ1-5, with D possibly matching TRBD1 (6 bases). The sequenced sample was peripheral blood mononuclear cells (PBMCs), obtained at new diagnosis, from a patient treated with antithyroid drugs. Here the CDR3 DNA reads TGTGCCAGCAGCGGGGGCTTAAATCAGCCCCAGCATTTT. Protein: CASSGGLNQPQHF.